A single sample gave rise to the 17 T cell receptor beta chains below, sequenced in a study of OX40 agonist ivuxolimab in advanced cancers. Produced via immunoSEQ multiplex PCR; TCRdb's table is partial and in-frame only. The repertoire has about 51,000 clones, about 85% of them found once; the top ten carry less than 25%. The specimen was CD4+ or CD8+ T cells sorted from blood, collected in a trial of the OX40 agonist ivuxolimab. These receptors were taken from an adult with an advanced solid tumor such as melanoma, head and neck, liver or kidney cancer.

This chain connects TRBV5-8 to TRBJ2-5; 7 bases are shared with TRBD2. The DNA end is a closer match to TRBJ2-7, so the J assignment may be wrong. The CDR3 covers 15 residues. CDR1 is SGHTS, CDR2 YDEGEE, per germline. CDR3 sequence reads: CASSFGASGPYEQYF. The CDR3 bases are TGTGCCAGCAGCTTTGGGGCTAGCGGTCCCTACGAGCAGTACTTC.

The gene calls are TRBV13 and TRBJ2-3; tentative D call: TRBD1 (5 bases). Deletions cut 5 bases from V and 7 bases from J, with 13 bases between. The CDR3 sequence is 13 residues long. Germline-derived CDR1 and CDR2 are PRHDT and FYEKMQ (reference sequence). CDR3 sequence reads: CASSPPQGYTQYF. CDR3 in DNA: TGTGCCAGCAGCCCGCCGCAGGGTTATACGCAGTATTTT.

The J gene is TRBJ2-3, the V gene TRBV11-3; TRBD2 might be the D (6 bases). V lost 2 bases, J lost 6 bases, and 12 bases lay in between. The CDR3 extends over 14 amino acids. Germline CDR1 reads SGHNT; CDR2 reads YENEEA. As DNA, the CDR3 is TGTGCCAGCAGCTTATTCGGGGGAAGGGATACGCAGTATTTT. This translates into CASSLFGGRDTQYF.

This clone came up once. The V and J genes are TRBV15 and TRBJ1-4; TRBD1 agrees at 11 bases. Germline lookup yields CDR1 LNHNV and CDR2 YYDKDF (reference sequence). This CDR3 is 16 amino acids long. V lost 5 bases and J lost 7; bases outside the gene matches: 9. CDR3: CATSPARGQGGEKLFF. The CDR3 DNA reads TGTGCCACCAGCCCGGCCCGGGGACAGGGGGGTGAAAAACTGTTTTTT.

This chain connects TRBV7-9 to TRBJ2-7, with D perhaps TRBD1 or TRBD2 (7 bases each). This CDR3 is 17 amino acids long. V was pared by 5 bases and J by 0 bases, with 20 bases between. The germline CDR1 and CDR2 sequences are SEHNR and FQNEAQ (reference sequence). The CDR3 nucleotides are TGTGCCAGCAGCCCCCAAATAGACAGGGAGGGCTCCTACGAGCAGTACTTC. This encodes CASSPQIDREGSYEQYF. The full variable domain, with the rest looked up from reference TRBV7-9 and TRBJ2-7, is DTGVSQNPRHKITKRGQNVTFRCDPISEHNRLYWYRQTLGQGPEFLTYFQNEAQLEKSRLLSDRFSAERPKGSFSTLEIQRTEQGDSAMYLCASSPQIDREGSYEQYFGPGTRLTVT.

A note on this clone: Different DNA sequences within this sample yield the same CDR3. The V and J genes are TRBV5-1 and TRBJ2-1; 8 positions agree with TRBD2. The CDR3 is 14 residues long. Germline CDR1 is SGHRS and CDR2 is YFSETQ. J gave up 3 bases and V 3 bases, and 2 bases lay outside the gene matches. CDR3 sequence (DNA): TGCGCCAGCAGCTCGGCGGGGGGCTACAATGAGCAGTTCTTC. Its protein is CASSSAGGYNEQFF. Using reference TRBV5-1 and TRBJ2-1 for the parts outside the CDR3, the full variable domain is KAGVTQTPRYLIKTRGQQVTLSCSPISGHRSVSWYQQTPGQGLQFLFEYFSETQRNKGNFPGRFSGRQFSNSRSEMNVSTLELGDSALYLCASSSAGGYNEQFFGPGTRLTVL.

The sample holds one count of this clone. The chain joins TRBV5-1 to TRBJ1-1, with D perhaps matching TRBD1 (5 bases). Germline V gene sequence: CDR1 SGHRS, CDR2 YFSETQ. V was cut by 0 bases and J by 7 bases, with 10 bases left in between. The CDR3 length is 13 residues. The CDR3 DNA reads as TGCGCCAGCAGCTTGGGACAGAATTTTGAAGCTTTCTTT. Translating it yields CASSLGQNFEAFF.

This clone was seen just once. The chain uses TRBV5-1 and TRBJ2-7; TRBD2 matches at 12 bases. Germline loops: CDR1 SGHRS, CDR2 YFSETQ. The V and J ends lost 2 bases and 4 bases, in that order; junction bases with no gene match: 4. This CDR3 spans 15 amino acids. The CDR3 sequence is CASSFPGTSGYEQYF. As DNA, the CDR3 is TGCGCCAGCAGCTTCCCCGGGACTAGCGGGTACGAGCAGTACTTC.

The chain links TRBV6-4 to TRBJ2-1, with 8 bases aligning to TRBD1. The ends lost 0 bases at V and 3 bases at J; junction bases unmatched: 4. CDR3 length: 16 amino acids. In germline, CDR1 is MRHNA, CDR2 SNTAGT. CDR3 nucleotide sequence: TGTGCCAGCAGTGACTCGGGACAGGTTAGCTACAATGAGCAGTTCTTC. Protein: CASSDSGQVSYNEQFF.

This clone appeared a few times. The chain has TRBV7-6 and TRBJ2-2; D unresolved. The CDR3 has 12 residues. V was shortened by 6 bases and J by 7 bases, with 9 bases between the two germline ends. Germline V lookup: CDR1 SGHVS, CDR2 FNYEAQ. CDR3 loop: CASSYGGGELFF. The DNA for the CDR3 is TGTGCCAGCAGTTACGGCGGCGGGGAGCTGTTTTTT.

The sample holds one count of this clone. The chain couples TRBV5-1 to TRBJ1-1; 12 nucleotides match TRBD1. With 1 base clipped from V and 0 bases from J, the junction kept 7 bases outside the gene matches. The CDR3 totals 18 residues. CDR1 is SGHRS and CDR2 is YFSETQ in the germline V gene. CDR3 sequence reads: CASSLLPGQGAMNTEAFF. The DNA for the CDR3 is TGCGCCAGCAGCTTGCTACCGGGACAGGGGGCGATGAACACTGAAGCTTTCTTT.

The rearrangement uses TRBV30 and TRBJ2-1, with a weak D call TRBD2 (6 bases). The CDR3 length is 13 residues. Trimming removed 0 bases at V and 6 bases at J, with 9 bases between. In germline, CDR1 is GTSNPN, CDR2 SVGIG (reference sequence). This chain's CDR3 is CAWSVLASNEQFF. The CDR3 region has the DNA TGTGCCTGGAGTGTGCTAGCGAGCAATGAGCAGTTCTTC.

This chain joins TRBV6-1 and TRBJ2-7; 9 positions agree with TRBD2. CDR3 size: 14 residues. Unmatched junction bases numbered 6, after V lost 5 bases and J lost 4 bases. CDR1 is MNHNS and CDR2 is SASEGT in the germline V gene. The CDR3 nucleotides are TGTGCCAGCAGTCCTCGACTAGCGGAGTACGAGCAGTACTTC. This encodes CASSPRLAEYEQYF.

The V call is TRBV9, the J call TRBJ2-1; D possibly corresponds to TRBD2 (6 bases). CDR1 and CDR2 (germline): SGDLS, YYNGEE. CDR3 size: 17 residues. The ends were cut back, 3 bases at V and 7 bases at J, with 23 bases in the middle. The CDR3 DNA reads TGTGCCAGCAGCGGAGGGGAGTCGGCTAGCGAGGGGAATGAGCAGTTCTTC. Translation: CASSGGESASEGNEQFF.

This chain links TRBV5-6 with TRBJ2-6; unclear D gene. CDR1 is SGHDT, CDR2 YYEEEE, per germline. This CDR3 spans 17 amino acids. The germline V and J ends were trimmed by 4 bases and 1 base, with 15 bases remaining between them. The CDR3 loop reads CASSRIYSDSGANVLTF. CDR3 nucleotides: TGTGCCAGCAGCCGCATCTACAGCGATTCTGGGGCCAACGTCCTGACTTTC.

The CDR3 sequence: CASRRNLGSSGNTIYF. The CDR3 DNA reads as TGCGCCAGCAGGAGGAACCTGGGAAGCTCTGGAAACACCATATATTTT. The genes are TRBV5-1 and TRBJ1-3; D gene ambiguous. This CDR3 is 16 amino acids long. V lost 5 bases and J lost 0, with 15 bases in between. Germline loops: CDR1 SGHRS, CDR2 YFSETQ.

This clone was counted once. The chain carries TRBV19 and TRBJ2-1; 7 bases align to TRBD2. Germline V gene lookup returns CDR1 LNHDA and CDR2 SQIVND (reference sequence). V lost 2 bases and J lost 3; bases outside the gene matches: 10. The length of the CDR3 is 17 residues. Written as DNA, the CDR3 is TGTGCCAGTAGTATAACGGGTGGGGACTACCTCTACAATGAGCAGTTCTTC. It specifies CASSITGGDYLYNEQFF.